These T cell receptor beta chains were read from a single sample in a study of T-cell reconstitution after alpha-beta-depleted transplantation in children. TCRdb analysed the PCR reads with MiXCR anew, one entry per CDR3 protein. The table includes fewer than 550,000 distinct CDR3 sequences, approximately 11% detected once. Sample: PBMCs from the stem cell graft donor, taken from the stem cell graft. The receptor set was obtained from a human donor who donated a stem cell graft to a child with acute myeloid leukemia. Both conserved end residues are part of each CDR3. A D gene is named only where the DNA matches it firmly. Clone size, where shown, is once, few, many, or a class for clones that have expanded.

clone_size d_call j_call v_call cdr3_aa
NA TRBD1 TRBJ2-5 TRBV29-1 CSVEARGQGETQYF
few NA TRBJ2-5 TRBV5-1 CASSLFGTAQETQYF
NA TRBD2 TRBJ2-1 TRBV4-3 CASSLGSGGEHEQFF
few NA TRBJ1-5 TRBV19 CASSMGRSLSNQPQHF
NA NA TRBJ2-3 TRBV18 CASSLKGGDTQYF
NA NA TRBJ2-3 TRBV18 CASSPTVTPDTQYF
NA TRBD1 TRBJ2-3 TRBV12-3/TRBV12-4 CASFRDRGADTQYF
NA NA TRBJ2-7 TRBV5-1 CASSLGLGQIYEQYF
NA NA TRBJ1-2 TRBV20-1 CCALVEIRRSEDYGYTF
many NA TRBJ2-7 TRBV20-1 CSARGHYEQYF
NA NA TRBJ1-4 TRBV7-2 CASSFGQGYEKLFF
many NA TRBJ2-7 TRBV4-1 CASSQDSSGRPYEQYF
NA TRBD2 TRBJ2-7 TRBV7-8 CASSRLTSGPPYEQYF
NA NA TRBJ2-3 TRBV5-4 CASRNRATDTQYF